These T cell receptor beta chains were read from a single sample in a study of identical twins. TCRdb used MiXCR to reprocess the 5' RACE reads, holding one entry per CDR3 protein. The sample includes 1.5 million or so distinct CDR3 sequences, under 35% of them seen just once. Material for sequencing was cord blood. The source is a newborn girl in good health. CDR3s include the opening cysteine and the closing phenylalanine or tryptophan. D genes are given only for firm matches. Size is omitted from some rows. Given values are once, few, many or a class for expanded clones.

J gene | V gene | D gene | clone size | CDR3 protein | CDR3 DNA
TRBJ2-3 | TRBV20-1 | NA | few | CSARDSFARVFTDTQYF | TGCAGTGCTAGAGATTCGTTCGCCAGGGTCTTCACAGATACGCAGTATTTT
TRBJ1-1 | TRBV6-4 | NA | NA | CASSDPGPPREAFF | TGTGCCAGCAGCGACCCCGGTCCTCCTCGGGAAGCTTTCTTT
TRBJ2-5 | TRBV15 | TRBD2 | few | CATTRGGRETQYF | TGTGCCACCACCCGGGGAGGGCGAGAGACCCAGTACTTC
TRBJ1-5 | TRBV4-2 | NA | few | CASSQGGQTLNQPQHF | TGTGCCAGCAGCCAAGGGGGGCAGACGCTAAATCAGCCCCAGCATTTT
TRBJ2-7 | TRBV28 | NA | NA | CASRDQGSGSYEQYF | TGTGCCAGCAGAGACCAGGGTTCCGGATCCTACGAGCAGTACTTC
TRBJ2-7 | TRBV20-1 | TRBD2 | NA | CSAFIPGLAGSSYEQYF | TGCAGTGCTTTTATTCCGGGACTAGCGGGAAGCTCCTACGAGCAGTACTTC
TRBJ2-3 | TRBV6-6 | TRBD2 | NA | CASSHLAGGRKDTQYF | TGTGCCAGCAGCCATTTAGCGGGAGGCCGGAAAGATACGCAGTATTTT
TRBJ2-7 | TRBV9 | NA | NA | CASSGKLRGTSYNEQYF | TGTGCCAGCAGCGGAAAGTTGCGGGGAACCTCCTACAATGAGCAGTACTTC
TRBJ2-7 | TRBV20-1 | TRBD1 | few | CSASPTGLSYEQYF | TGCAGTGCTAGCCCGACAGGGCTCTCCTACGAGCAGTACTTC
TRBJ1-1 | TRBV10-1 | NA | NA | CASGGGGPNTEAFF | TGCGCCAGCGGAGGAGGGGGGCCGAACACTGAAGCTTTCTTT
TRBJ1-5 | TRBV19 | NA | few | CASSMDSYSNQPQHF | TGTGCCAGTAGTATGGACAGTTATAGCAATCAGCCCCAGCATTTT
TRBJ1-1 | TRBV25-1 | NA | NA | CASATGLNTEAFF | TGTGCCTCGGCCACAGGGTTGAACACTGAAGCTTTCTTT
TRBJ1-1 | TRBV29-1 | TRBD1 | NA | CSVEFVRGQPMNTEAFF | TGCAGCGTTGAGTTCGTTAGGGGACAGCCCATGAACACTGAAGCTTTCTTT
TRBJ2-7 | TRBV12-3/TRBV12-4 | NA | NA | CASSDQVSSYEQYF | TGTGCCAGCAGCGATCAGGTTAGCTCCTACGAGCAGTACTTC
TRBJ1-3 | TRBV9 | NA | NA | CASSVVPGSSGNTIYF | TGTGCCAGCAGCGTAGTCCCAGGGAGCTCTGGAAACACCATATATTTT
TRBJ1-2 | TRBV13 | NA | NA | CASSYGRLNYGYTF | TGTGCCAGCAGCTACGGGCGGCTTAACTATGGCTACACCTTC
TRBJ1-2 | TRBV20-1 | NA | few | CRALRDDYGYTF | TGCAGAGCCCTACGGGATGACTATGGCTACACCTTC
TRBJ1-5 | TRBV6-1 | TRBD1 | few | CASSFTGGDGQPQHF | TGTGCCAGCAGTTTCACAGGGGGCGACGGTCAGCCCCAGCATTTT
TRBJ1-3 | TRBV15 | TRBD1 | NA | CATSRSRTGGSSLGNTIYF | TGTGCCACCAGCAGATCCAGGACAGGGGGAAGTTCGTTAGGAAACACCATATATTTT
TRBJ1-6 | TRBV3-1 | TRBD1 | NA | CASSPDRGQSPPHF | TGTGCCAGCAGCCCGGACAGGGGGCAGTCACCCCCCCACTTT
TRBJ2-2 | TRBV20-1 | TRBD2 | NA | CSADEGLADNTGELFF | TGCAGTGCCGACGAGGGACTAGCGGATAACACCGGGGAGCTGTTTTTT
TRBJ2-7 | TRBV10-3 | TRBD1 | NA | CATRGQGSYNEQYF | TGTGCCACCAGGGGACAGGGATCCTACAATGAGCAGTACTTC
TRBJ1-5 | TRBV27 | NA | NA | CASSLRPDSNQPQHF | TGTGCCAGCAGTTTGCGGCCGGATAGCAATCAGCCCCAGCATTTT
TRBJ2-2 | TRBV20-1 | NA | NA | CSARKGGPNTGELFF | TGCAGTGCTAGGAAGGGGGGGCCAAACACCGGGGAGCTGTTTTTT
TRBJ2-5 | TRBV10-3 | TRBD2 | NA | CAIISPSGFKQETQYF | TGTGCCATCATATCTCCTAGCGGGTTCAAACAAGAGACCCAGTACTTC
TRBJ2-2 | TRBV6-4 | TRBD2 | NA | CASSASTSAGTGELFF | TGTGCCAGCAGCGCATCGACTAGCGCGGGCACCGGGGAGCTGTTTTTT
TRBJ1-5 | TRBV6-2/TRBV6-3 | NA | NA | CASIRSGQTNQPQHF | TGTGCCAGCATCCGTAGTGGACAGACTAATCAGCCCCAGCATTTT
TRBJ2-7 | TRBV28 | TRBD1 | many | CASSIGQGRYEQYF | TGTGCCAGCAGTATTGGACAGGGCCGCTACGAGCAGTACTTC
TRBJ2-5 | TRBV29-1 | NA | few | CSVGRNQETQYF | TGCAGCGTGGGACGGAACCAAGAGACCCAGTACTTC
TRBJ2-7 | TRBV7-2 | NA | NA | CASSLGTGLRLEQYF | TGTGCCAGCAGCTTAGGCACGGGACTCCGGCTCGAGCAGTACTTC
TRBJ2-5 | TRBV3-1 | NA | many | CASSQARHYQETQYF | TGTGCCAGCAGCCAAGCCAGACACTACCAAGAGACCCAGTACTTC
TRBJ2-7 | TRBV20-1 | TRBD1 | NA | CSADYRGTSYEQYF | TGCAGTGCAGACTACAGGGGGACCTCCTACGAGCAGTACTTC
TRBJ2-1 | TRBV9 | TRBD2 | few | CASSVGAGGEYNEQFF | TGTGCCAGCAGCGTAGGGGCGGGGGGAGAGTACAATGAGCAGTTCTTC
TRBJ2-3 | TRBV10-1 | NA | once | CASSESSGYAGDTQYF | TGCGCCAGCAGTGAGTCAAGCGGCTACGCGGGAGATACGCAGTATTTT
TRBJ2-4 | TRBV20-1 | NA | few | CSAINPTRPQYF | TGCAGTGCTATAAATCCGACTAGACCCCAGTACTTC
TRBJ2-7 | TRBV5-8 | NA | NA | CASSLASTAFYEQYF | TGTGCCAGCAGCTTAGCCTCGACAGCCTTTTACGAGCAGTACTTC
TRBJ2-5 | TRBV25-1 | TRBD2 | NA | CASSETGGGETQYF | TGTGCCAGCAGTGAAACGGGCGGGGGAGAGACCCAGTACTTC
TRBJ1-2 | TRBV5-1 | NA | NA | CASSLDGGGDGYTF | TGCGCCAGCAGCTTGGATGGGGGGGGAGATGGCTACACCTTC
TRBJ2-1 | TRBV3-1 | NA | few | CASSQDASEQFF | TGTGCCAGCAGCCAAGATGCCAGTGAGCAGTTCTTC